This T cell receptor (beta chain) was found in a study of immune heterogeneity within non-small cell lung tumors. Germline lookup yields CDR1 GTSNPN and CDR2 SVGIG (reference sequence). The V and J ends lost 3 bases and 4 bases respectively, with 15 bases between them. This CDR3 has 14 residues. Multiplex PCR employing 32 V and 13 J primers generated amplicons of the TCR beta CDR3. TCRdb called the multiplex PCR reads again in MiXCR, with one record for every CDR3 protein. The table records a few thousand distinct CDR3 sequences, around 59% of them present only once. Bulk tumor genomic DNA, roughly 600 ng per sample, was used as template. Surgery yielded several widely spaced biopsies per primary tumor. Samples came from untreated patients having curative surgery for newly diagnosed non-small cell lung cancer.

The chain recombines TRBV30 with TRBJ1-2, with a weak D call TRBD1 (5 bases). The specimen was lung tumor tissue. This TCR was sampled from a man in his sixties or seventies with non-small cell lung cancer. CDR3 in amino acids: CAWSPVGVSYGYTF. In nucleotides, the CDR3 is TGTGCCTGGAGCCCTGTAGGGGTTAGCTATGGCTACACCTTC.